The source of this T cell receptor (beta chain) is a study of T cells after posttransplantation cyclophosphamide (dated by TCRdb to 2016 to 2017). About the study as a whole: The study tracked T cell repertoire reconstitution by TRB sequencing after myeloablative bone marrow transplantation using posttransplantation cyclophosphamide as GVHD prophylaxis. Samples from around 40 PTCy-treated patients and approximately 15 related bone marrow donors of those patients were subjected to antigen receptor sequencing. TRB sequencing was performed on blood from all 30 or so PTCy patients with 1-year posttransplant specimens. TRB sequencing was also done on up to 3 additional blood samples from 2 to 5.2 years after transplant in 3 patients, and on pretransplant blood from a handful of patients. Because TRA and TRB clonality correlated tightly in some ten samples, later TCR analyses were limited to TRB. Public TRB sequences were compared against a database of over 3,000 sequences linked to responses to pathogens, tumor antigens, self-antigens and alloantigens. The investigation overall reported the following: The TRB repertoires of T cells infiltrating skin or GI tract showed only limited overlap with the TRB repertoires of T cells in blood. Across 45 patients, recipient CMV seropositivity and CMV reactivation were highly associated with TRB clonality; PTCy diversity was similar to CNI/methotrexate controls. At 1-2 months, donor-recipient similarity was low but rose over the first year, and the later blood repertoires were often dominated by donor CD8+ memory clones.

CDR1 and CDR2 are drawn from the germline V gene (reference sequence): SEHNR, FQNEAQ. Germline trimming amounts to 5 bases on V and 2 bases on J, with 4 as the count of junction bases outside the gene matches. Its CDR3 holds 15 amino acids, cysteine through phenylalanine. The DNA shown is the 45-base CDR3, in frame from base 1. As to this clone: Its binding antigen is unknown. Base qualities are not recorded, but no much larger clone differs from it by a single base.

The treatment or condition label of this sample denotes: high-dose cyclophosphamide on days +3 and +4 as single-agent GVHD prophylaxis. Patients in the PTCy group got busulfan and fludarabine conditioning, a marrow graft from a related or unrelated donor, and cyclophosphamide on days +3 and +4. PTCy-treated patients came from a prospective multi-institutional clinical trial. Mononuclear cells from peripheral blood and bone marrow were separated by Ficoll-Hypaque density centrifugation and then cryopreserved. FACS on a FACSAria II was used to sort CD4+ and CD8+ T cells, including the naive and memory subsets. TRB sequencing used genomic DNA with the immunoSEQ assay at survey resolution or the hsTCRB kit. As for the authors' bioinformatics: The immunoSEQ software was used for initial read processing, and the LymphoSeq R package was used for repertoire analyses. Clonality was computed as 1 minus normalized Shannon entropy; Gini coefficient was also calculated for each TRB dataset. Phenotypes of unsorted samples were inferred by mapping TRB sequences from sorted subsets of the recipient or donor onto the same recipient's unsorted samples. TCRdb provides this immuneACCESS table in a form limited to in-frame rearrangements. Some clones are lacking; in checked studies, under half of them reflect an unresolved V gene, and why the rest are absent is not known. V and J calls and clone size are given by that table; D and trimming were obtained from the DNA. The sample table contains some 11,000 clones; only one count was recorded for 86% of them. The top ten hold 25% to 30% of the sample.

The rearranged segments are TRBV7-9 and TRBJ1-2, with 11 bases matching TRBD1. This sample comprised CD4+ T cells sorted from PBMCs, obtained after allogeneic stem cell transplant with posttransplant cyclophosphamide. The origin of this receptor is a male patient in his thirties who received an allogeneic stem cell transplant from a related donor, was CMV-positive, and had acute GVHD only. Following a transplant, some T lymphocytes may have been derived from the graft donor. The CDR3 loop reads CASSARTGGNYGYTF. At the DNA level, the sequence is TGTGCCAGCAGCGCCCGGACAGGGGGCAACTATGGCTACACCTTC.